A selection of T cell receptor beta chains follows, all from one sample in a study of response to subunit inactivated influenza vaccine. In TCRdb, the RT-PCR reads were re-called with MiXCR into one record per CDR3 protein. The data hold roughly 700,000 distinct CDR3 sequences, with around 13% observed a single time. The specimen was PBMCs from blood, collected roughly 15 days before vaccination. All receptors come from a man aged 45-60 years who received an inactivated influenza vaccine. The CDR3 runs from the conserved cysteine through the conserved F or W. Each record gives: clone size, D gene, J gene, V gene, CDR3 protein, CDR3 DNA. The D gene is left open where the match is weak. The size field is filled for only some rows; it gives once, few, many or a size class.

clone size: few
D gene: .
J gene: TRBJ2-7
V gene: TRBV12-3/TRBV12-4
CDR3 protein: CASSRSEGTYEQYF
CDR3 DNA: TGTGCCAGCAGCCGCAGCGAAGGCACCTACGAGCAGTACTTC

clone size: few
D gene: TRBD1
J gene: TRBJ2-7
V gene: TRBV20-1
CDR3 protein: CSAFEGQGYEQYF
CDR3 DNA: TGCAGTGCTTTCGAGGGACAGGGTTACGAGCAGTACTTC

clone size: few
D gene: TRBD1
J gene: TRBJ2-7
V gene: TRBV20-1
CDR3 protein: CSATRQGSSYEQYF
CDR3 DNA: TGCAGTGCTACGCGACAGGGTAGTTCCTACGAGCAGTACTTC

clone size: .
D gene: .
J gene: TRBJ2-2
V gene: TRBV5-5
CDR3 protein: CASSLGWGGTGELFF
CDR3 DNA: TGTGCCAGCAGCTTGGGTTGGGGTGGCACCGGGGAGCTGTTTTTT

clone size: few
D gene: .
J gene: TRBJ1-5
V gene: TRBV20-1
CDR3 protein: CSAKGRAGVNQPQHF
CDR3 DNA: TGCAGTGCAAAGGGGAGGGCGGGGGTCAATCAGCCCCAGCATTTT

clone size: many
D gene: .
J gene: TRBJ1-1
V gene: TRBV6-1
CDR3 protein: CASRKGENTEAFF
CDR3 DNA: TGTGCCAGCAGGAAGGGGGAGAACACTGAAGCTTTCTTT

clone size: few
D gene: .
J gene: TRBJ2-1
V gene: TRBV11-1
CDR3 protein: CASSLAGGPQGSSYNEQFF
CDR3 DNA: TGTGCCAGCAGCTTAGCGGGGGGCCCCCAGGGTAGCTCCTACAATGAGCAGTTCTTC

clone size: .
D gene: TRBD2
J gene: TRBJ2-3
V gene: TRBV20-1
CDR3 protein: CSAAGLAGTPDTQYF
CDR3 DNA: TGCAGTGCTGCGGGACTAGCGGGAACACCAGATACGCAGTATTTT

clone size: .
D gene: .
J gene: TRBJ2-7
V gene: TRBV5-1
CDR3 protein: CASSFLGLGDEQYF
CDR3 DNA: TGCGCCAGCAGCTTTTTGGGTTTGGGTGACGAGCAGTACTTC

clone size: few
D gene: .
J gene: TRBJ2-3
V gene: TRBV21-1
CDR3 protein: CASSKAYLRAGGITDTQYF
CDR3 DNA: TGTGCCAGCAGCAAAGCTTATTTGAGGGCAGGGGGCATAACAGATACGCAGTATTTT

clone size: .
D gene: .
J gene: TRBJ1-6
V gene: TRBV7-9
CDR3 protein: CASSLAASRGSPLHF
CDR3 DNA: TGTGCCAGCAGCTTAGCGGCGTCCCGTGGTTCACCCCTCCACTTT

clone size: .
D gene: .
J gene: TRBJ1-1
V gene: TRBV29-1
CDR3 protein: CSVARPTEAFF
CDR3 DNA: TGCAGCGTGGCCCGTCCGACTGAAGCTTTCTTT

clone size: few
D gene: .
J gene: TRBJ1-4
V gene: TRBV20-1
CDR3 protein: CSAERGGGREKLFF
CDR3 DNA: TGCAGTGCTGAAAGGGGAGGTGGGCGTGAAAAACTGTTTTTT

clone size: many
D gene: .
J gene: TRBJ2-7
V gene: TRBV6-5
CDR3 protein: CASSSPPEQYF
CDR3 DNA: TGTGCCAGCAGTTCCCCGCCCGAGCAGTACTTC

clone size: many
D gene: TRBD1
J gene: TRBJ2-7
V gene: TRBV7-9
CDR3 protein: CASSSGQGNYEQYF
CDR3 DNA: TGTGCCAGCAGCTCGGGACAGGGGAACTACGAGCAGTACTTC

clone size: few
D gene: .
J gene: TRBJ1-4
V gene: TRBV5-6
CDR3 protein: CASSDGTAANEKLFF
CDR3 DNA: TGTGCCAGCAGCGACGGGACCGCCGCTAATGAAAAACTGTTTTTT

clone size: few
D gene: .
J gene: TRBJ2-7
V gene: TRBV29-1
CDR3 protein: CSALAHTTYEQYF
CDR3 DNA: TGCAGCGCCCTGGCGCACACCACCTACGAGCAGTACTTC

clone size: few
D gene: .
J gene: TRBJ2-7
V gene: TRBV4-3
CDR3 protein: CASSTDTQGEQYF
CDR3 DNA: TGCGCCAGCAGCACAGACACACAGGGCGAGCAGTACTTC

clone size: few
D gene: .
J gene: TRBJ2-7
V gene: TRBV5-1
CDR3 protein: CASSFNPAGYGSLTYEQYF
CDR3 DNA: TGCGCCAGCAGCTTTAACCCGGCGGGTTATGGGTCTCTCACCTACGAGCAGTACTTC

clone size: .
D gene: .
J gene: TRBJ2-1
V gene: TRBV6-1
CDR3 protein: CASSQTRREQFF
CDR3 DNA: TGTGCCAGCAGCCAGACTAGAAGGGAGCAGTTCTTC

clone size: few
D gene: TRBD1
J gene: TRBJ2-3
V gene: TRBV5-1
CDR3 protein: CASSTRGGRDTQYF
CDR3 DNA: TGCGCCAGCAGTACCAGAGGGGGCCGAGATACGCAGTATTTT

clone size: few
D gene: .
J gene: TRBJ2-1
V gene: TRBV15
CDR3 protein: CATSRDLERGNREQFF
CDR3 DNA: TGTGCCACCAGCAGAGATCTGGAACGGGGGAATCGTGAGCAGTTCTTC

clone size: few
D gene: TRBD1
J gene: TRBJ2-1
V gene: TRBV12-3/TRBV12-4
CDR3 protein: CASSTRDRGHGEQFF
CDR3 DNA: TGTGCCAGCAGTACCCGGGACAGGGGGCACGGTGAGCAGTTCTTC

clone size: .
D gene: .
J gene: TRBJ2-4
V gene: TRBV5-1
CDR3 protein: CASSLAPGANIQYF
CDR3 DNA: TGCGCCAGCAGCTTGGCCCCAGGCGCAAACATTCAGTACTTC

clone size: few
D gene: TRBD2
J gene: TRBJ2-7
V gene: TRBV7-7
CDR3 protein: CASRFRMLASGNYEQYF
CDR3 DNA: TGTGCCAGCAGGTTCCGGATGTTGGCTAGCGGAAACTACGAGCAGTACTTC

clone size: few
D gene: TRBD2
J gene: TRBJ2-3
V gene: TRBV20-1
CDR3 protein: CSADIAGATPSTDTQYF
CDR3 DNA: TGCAGTGCTGACATAGCGGGGGCTACACCCAGCACAGATACGCAGTATTTT

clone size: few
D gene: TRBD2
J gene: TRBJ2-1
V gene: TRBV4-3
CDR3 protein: CASSQDGLAGASSYNEQFF
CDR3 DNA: TGCGCCAGCAGCCAAGATGGGCTAGCGGGGGCGAGCTCCTACAATGAGCAGTTCTTC

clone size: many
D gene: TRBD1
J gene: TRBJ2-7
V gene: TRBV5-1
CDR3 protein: CASSSIGGAGSYEQYF
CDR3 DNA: TGCGCCAGCAGCAGTATAGGGGGCGCCGGATCCTACGAGCAGTACTTC

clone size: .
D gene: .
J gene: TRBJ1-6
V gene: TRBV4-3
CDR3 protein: CASSQDRMNSPLHF
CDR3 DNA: TGCGCCAGCAGCCAAGACAGGATGAATTCACCCCTCCACTTT

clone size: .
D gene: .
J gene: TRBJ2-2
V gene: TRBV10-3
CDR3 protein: CAIREGPTGELFF
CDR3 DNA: TGTGCCATCAGGGAAGGTCCCACCGGGGAGCTGTTTTTT

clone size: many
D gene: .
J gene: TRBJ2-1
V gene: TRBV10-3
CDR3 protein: CAISESTGDFNEQFF
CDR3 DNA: TGTGCCATCAGTGAGTCAACGGGAGATTTCAATGAGCAGTTCTTC

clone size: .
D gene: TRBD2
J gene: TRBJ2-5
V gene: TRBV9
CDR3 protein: CASSVGAGGPLETQYF
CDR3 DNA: TGTGCCAGCAGCGTAGGAGCGGGGGGGCCGCTGGAGACCCAGTACTTC

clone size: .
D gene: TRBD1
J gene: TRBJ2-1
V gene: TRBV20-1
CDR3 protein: CSAATGTGANEQFF
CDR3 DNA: TGCAGTGCCGCTACCGGGACAGGGGCCAATGAGCAGTTCTTC